This T cell receptor beta chain was recorded in a study of cytomegalovirus exposure and HLA in healthy donors (TCRdb year 2017). For the study in its entirety: An earlier analysis of approximately 550 of the donors reported roughly 300 Gb of sequence data and 117 million unique TCR beta sequences from 190 million or so T cells. Rather than drawing on any new phenotypic data, the later analysis identified candidate immune exposures from TCR beta sequences and the way those sequences occurred across donors. The number of donors typed differed by locus, with about 629-630 for A, B, C, DRB1 and DQB1, more than 500 for DQA1, about 610 for DPA1, and under 490 for DPB1. Across 398 genotyped donors of the cohort, an average of roughly 250,000 unique TCR beta nucleotide sequences per donor were sequenced, and roughly 18% of those sequences were non-productive. About five DR-DQ haplotypes were handled as single units for association and clustering because linkage in the cohort was strong. In an earlier analysis of about 590 of the donors, high-throughput TCR beta sequencing was used to judge whether each TCR beta V gene segment behaved as functional or pseudogenic. HLA typing covered class I and class II loci at four-digit resolution. The T cell repertoires of several hundred subjects were profiled by immunosequencing and related to cytomegalovirus serostatus. About 300 gigabases of sequencing data and some 85 million unique TCR sequences were included in an early release covering about 620 HLA-typed donors. Donor age, sex, ethnicity and CMV serostatus were compiled together with the repertoire data. A later analysis re-analyzed previously published TCR beta repertoires from roughly 630 donors and added high-resolution HLA genotyping to study TCR occurrence patterns. In a later genetic analysis, genome-wide SNP genotypes for about three fifths of the 666 donors were used, and that subset was treated as a discovery cohort. Besides the first cohort of 666 subjects, a separate validation cohort made up of roughly 120 different subjects was used. The study aimed to test whether signatures of past pathogen exposure could be identified by cataloging public T cell receptors. Of the roughly 400 genotyped donors, about 84% fell in the genetic ancestry cluster associated with self-reported Caucasian donors. To predict cytomegalovirus infection status, the study combined high-throughput TCR immunosequencing, statistical association of individual TCRs with disease status, and machine learning. All discovery cohort repertoires had been generated using a single sequencing platform.

The germline V gene (reference sequence) yields SGHNT for CDR1 and YYREEE for CDR2. V sheds 9 bases and J sheds 0 bases, leaving 10 bases between their ends. The CDR3 measures 14 amino acids from cysteine to phenylalanine. Only the CDR3 region is kept as DNA, spanning 42 bases read in frame from base 1. On the study overall, not on this receptor specifically: In a later analysis, the rate of TCR association differed among HLA loci, with DRB1 alleles having the most associated TCRs and HLA-C alleles having the fewest. Across donors, most TCR sequences were observed very rarely, whereas some public TCRs were present in many individuals. In a later analysis, around 17,000 TCR beta sequences were associated with specific HLA alleles at a false discovery rate of 0.05. According to a later analysis, parvovirus B19, influenza, CMV and Epstein-Barr virus appeared linked to several top co-occurrence clusters. Compared with equally common non-associated chains, HLA-associated TCR beta chains in a later analysis were more clonally expanded and had lower generation probabilities. A few of the identified cytomegalovirus-associated TCR beta chains were confirmed in vitro to be specific for cytomegalovirus antigens. A later genetic analysis associated a missense DCLRE1C variant with V-gene and J-gene trimming of TCR beta chains, and an independent cohort replicated the association. Immune exposure information for the cohort was limited to CMV serostatus. A later analysis found that most CMV-associated TCR beta chains appeared HLA-restricted, with HLA associations seemingly driven largely by CMV exposure. In an earlier analysis of more than 450 of the donors, most TCR beta V segments were observed in productive rearrangements about 87% or about 30% of the time, broadly matching IMGT annotations. Compared with the approximately 710-donor mean, donors in an Asian-associated ancestry cluster had fewer N-insertions in productive TCRs, according to a later genetic analysis. Roughly uniform sequencing depth across donors was assumed in presence/absence analyses, although this assumption may not hold. Cytomegalovirus status was reported to be diagnosed by the classifier with high specificity and sensitivity in both the original and validation cohorts. Because counts were too low, about 15 rarely observed V segments, including chromosome 9 orphons, were left out of the earlier analysis of about 620 of the donors. Correlated functional status among segregating V segments might be attributable to linkage disequilibrium, but an unknown experimental factor could not be ruled out. A total of about 150 TCR beta chains were listed by the study as associated with cytomegalovirus. HLA typing was unavailable for some donors at each locus, so association tests used only the typed subset. According to the authors, the approach could potentially be generalized to other disease states and immunological phenotypes. Some IMGT-functional V segments, including TRBV6-2 and TRBV6-3, could not be distinguished by the 87-base-pair reads and were therefore excluded. A cluster of highly shared sequence variants was judged likely to represent a technical artifact of the sequencing pipeline. This cohort had only TCR beta chains sequenced, and the lack of alpha or paired-chain data limited which features could be detected. A further reported finding was that TCR beta sequences accurately predicted the HLA-A and HLA-B alleles for most subjects in the first cohort. Assigning TCR associations to individual alleles was difficult when HLA alleles, especially DR and DQ, strongly co-occurred.

The cohort consisted of 600 or so healthy bone marrow donors. At the time of sampling, every cohort member was nominally healthy, though immune exposures that went unrecorded were likely present. The donor tested CMV seropositive, placing the donor among the 310 or so seropositive members of the cohort. Every donor gave a peripheral blood sample, and the peripheral blood mononuclear cells from that sample were used for TCR beta sequencing. The Qiagen DNeasy Blood Extraction Kit was used to extract genomic DNA from the blood cell samples. Library preparation employed the immunoSEQ multiplex PCR assay. A mixture of 60 forward primers for TCR Vbeta segments and 13 reverse primers for TCR Jbeta segments was used in the multiplex PCR. The CDR3 region of rearranged TCR beta genes was amplified from genomic DNA by a multiplex PCR assay. The Illumina HiSeq System was used to sequence the amplified TCR beta libraries as 87-base-pair reads. The study's processing was this. In a later analysis, about 80 million unique TCR beta chains were counted across the 650 to 700 repertoires, and around 10 million of these chains were shared by at least two donors. Raw reads were error-corrected and collapsed into unique sequences by a nearest-neighbor algorithm in which closely related sequences were merged to remove PCR and sequencing errors. CDR3 sequences were aligned to IMGT reference sequences to assign V, D and J gene segments. For a sequence to be retained, at least a six-nucleotide match to both a V gene segment and a J gene segment was required. Rearrangements were classified as productive when the CDR3 lacked stop codons and remained in frame with V and J, and all other rearrangements were classified as non-productive. CDR3 was defined according to IMGT convention as the region running from the second conserved V-encoded cysteine to the conserved J-encoded phenylalanine. In an earlier analysis of around 640 of the donors, sequences lacking an unambiguous match to a single V gene segment were excluded. An earlier analysis of over 450 of the donors classified V segments as functional when productive rearrangements were above 56.7% and as segregating when the standard deviation between donors was above 5%. A statistical classification framework was built to diagnose cytomegalovirus status from the catalog of TCR beta chain sequences. In a later analysis, TCR nucleotide sequences were compared against IMGT/GENE-DB human TR gene sequences so that V and J genes could be assigned. A later analysis assigned CDR3 sequences and most-parsimonious VDJ recombination scenarios with the TCRdist pipeline. In a later analysis, each TCR beta chain was defined by its CDR3 amino acid sequence together with its V-gene family, and reads without a unique V-gene family were excluded. In a later analysis, 450 to 600 highly shared, low-generation-probability nucleotide sequences were removed to address suspected cross-contamination and a sequencing artifact. In a later analysis, a clonal expansion index was calculated for each public chain from normalized within-repertoire ranks of inferred template counts. Generation probabilities in a later analysis came from a VDJ recombination model fitted to out-of-frame rearrangements, and those results were checked against IGoR. A later analysis scored TCR-TCR, TCR-HLA and TCR-CMV co-occurrence with hypergeometric tests, applying a repertoire-size bias correction to TCR pairs. False discovery rates were estimated in a later analysis by permuting HLA or CMV assignments 20 times. A later analysis grouped co-occurring TCRs with DBSCAN, adding TCRdist sequence similarity when clustering within HLA-allele-positive subsets. Co-occurrence clustering excluded repertoires with fewer than 30,000 or more than 120,000 public chains, plus five with anomalous nucleotide sharing. TCRdb took this table from immuneACCESS and kept in-frame rearrangements with V and J called. Such tables lack part of the clones; where checked against another copy, unresolved V genes explain under half of the gap, and the rest is unexplained. V and J calls and clone size are those listed in that table; D and trimming were worked out from the DNA. This sample lists roughly 90,000 clones; around four fifths were detected once. The ten largest clones add up to less than 4% of the sample.

This clone was detected only a few times. The specificity of this receptor is unknown. Base qualities are not at hand, and no much larger clone is one base apart. Recombination connected TRBV5-4 to TRBJ2-6; no D segment can be confidently identified. The receptor was derived from a man aged 30-40 years in good health and CMV-seropositive. Sequenced material: PBMCs. The CDR3 region has the sequence CAIISGSGANVLTF. The nucleotide sequence is TGTGCCATCATTTCGGGCTCTGGGGCCAACGTCCTGACTTTC.